These 28 T cell receptor beta chains were all obtained from the same sample, sequenced in a study of a mutant IDH1 vaccine in newly diagnosed glioma. Here immunoSEQ multiplex PCR was the method, and the copy in TCRdb shows in-frame clones only, minus some. The data hold 35,000 to 50,000 clones, with roughly 84% observed a single time. As for time point: week 23, last vaccination. In the vaccine, a single dose held 300 ug of the mutant IDH1 20-mer peptide, along with topical imiquimod. These TCRs are of unknown antigen specificity. The input for sequencing was PBMCs, taken from a glioma patient whose treatment included an IDH1 peptide vaccine. These receptors all come from a woman between 18 and 29 years old with glioma. Some clones in this sample may be carry-over from other donors' samples.

Only a few counts were recorded for this clone. The V call is TRBV2, the J call TRBJ1-5; the D gene is possibly TRBD1 (5 bases). The V and J ends lost 8 bases and 0 bases respectively, with 11 bases between them. Germline assignment: CDR1 SNHLY and CDR2 FYNNEI. The CDR3 extends over 14 amino acids. The CDR3 DNA follows: TGTGCCAGCGTAGGGGACGGTAGCAATCAGCCCCAGCATTTT. It is translated as CASVGDGSNQPQHF. Together with reference TRBV2 and TRBJ1-5, the CDR3 gives the full variable domain: EPEVTQTPSHQVTQMGQEVILRCVPISNHLYFYWYRQILGQKVEFLVSFYNNEISEKSEIFDDQFSVERPDGSNFTLKIRSTKLEDSAMYFCASVGDGSNQPQHFGDGTRLSIL.

The rearrangement links TRBV5-5 to TRBJ2-7, with D tentatively TRBD2 (7 bases). The germline V gene has CDR1 SGHKS and CDR2 YYEKEE (reference sequence). Trimming cost V 0 bases and J 3 bases, with 13 bases left between them. This CDR3 region has 15 residues. The CDR3 loop is CASSLAGGLNYEQYF. CDR3 nucleotide sequence: TGTGCCAGCAGCTTGGCGGGGGGCCTTAACTACGAGCAGTACTTC. Full variable domain (remainder filled in from reference TRBV5-5 and TRBJ2-7): DAGVTQSPTHLIKTRGQQVTLRCSPISGHKSVSWYQQVLGQGPQFIFQYYEKEERGRGNFPDRFSARQFPNYSSELNVNALLLGDSALYLCASSLAGGLNYEQYFGPGTRLTVT.

The chain uses TRBV6-5 and TRBJ1-5, with TRBD1 matching 8 bases. This CDR3 is built from 14 residues. CDR1 is MNHEY and CDR2 is SVGAGI in the germline V gene. Trimming took 5 bases from V and 4 from J; bases not matched to a gene: 4. CDR3 DNA: TGTGCCAGCAGTCAGGGACAGGCAAATCAGCCCCAGCATTTT. It specifies CASSQGQANQPQHF.

The rearrangement uses TRBV5-4 and TRBJ1-1, with 8 bases fitting TRBD1. The CDR3 runs to 12 residues. After removal of 9 bases from V and 7 bases from J, the junction contained 8 bases not matched to a gene. Looked up from germline, CDR1 is SGHNT and CDR2 is YYREEE (reference sequence). The CDR3 DNA reads TGTGCCACCAGGACAGGGTTTGGTGAAGCTTTCTTT. This sequence encodes CATRTGFGEAFF.

J is TRBJ1-2 and V is TRBV4-1, with D unclear. Trimming took off 1 base at V and 6 bases at J, with 15 bases between the two ends. Germline V gene sequence: CDR1 MGHRA, CDR2 YSYEKL. This CDR3 has 15 residues. CDR3 sequence (DNA): TGCGCCAGCAGCCAAGTAGCAATGGGGAAAGATGGCTACACCTTC. Protein sequence: CASSQVAMGKDGYTF.

V gene TRBV27 combines with J gene TRBJ1-5, with a weak D call TRBD1 (5 bases). The V end was cut by 2 bases, the J end by 5 bases, with 10 bases between. The V gene's germline CDR1 is MNHEY and CDR2 SMNVEV (reference sequence). The CDR3 is 14 amino acids. The CDR3 DNA is TGTGCCAGCAGTTTAGGGGCAGGTTATCAGCCCCAGCATTTT. Its protein is CASSLGAGYQPQHF.

This clone was counted only a few times. V is TRBV7-2 and J is TRBJ1-1, with 7 bases lining up with TRBD1. J lost 8 bases, V lost 4 bases, and 7 bases had no gene match. The CDR3 totals 13 residues. Germline V gene lookup returns CDR1 SGHTA and CDR2 FQGNSA. CDR3 DNA: TGTGCCAGCAGCTCCGACAGGGTTGCCGAAGCTTTCTTT. Translated: CASSSDRVAEAFF.

This chain joins TRBV7-9 and TRBJ1-2, with 8 bases identical to TRBD1. Unmatched junction bases numbered 13, after V lost 8 bases and J lost 5 bases. In germline, CDR1 is SEHNR, CDR2 FQNEAQ (reference sequence). This CDR3 comprises 15 residues. CDR3: CASGLASGTGYGYTF. The CDR3 region has the DNA TGTGCCAGCGGCCTTGCCTCCGGGACAGGATATGGCTACACCTTC.

The rearrangement uses TRBV11-3 and TRBJ2-2; D possibly matches TRBD1 or TRBD2 (5 bases each). The germline V gene encodes CDR1 SGHNT and CDR2 YENEEA. The CDR3 contains 15 residues. V was trimmed by 1 base and J by 7 bases, leaving 13 bases between them. Here the CDR3 DNA reads TGTGCCAGCAGCTTAGGCGACGGGGCTGGCGGGGAGCTGTTTTTT. As protein: CASSLGDGAGGELFF.

The rearrangement links TRBV7-8 to TRBJ2-1; possibly TRBD2 for D (7 bases). CDR3 size: 12 residues. Germline CDR1 reads SGHVS; CDR2 reads FQNEAQ. The germline V and J ends were trimmed by 5 bases and 10 bases, with 12 bases remaining between them. CDR3 in DNA: TGTGCCAGCAGCCGGGGGGCTTGGGAGCAGTTCTTC. It codes for CASSRGAWEQFF.

The chain joins TRBV12-5 to TRBJ1-1; D unclear. The V end lost 6 bases, the J end lost 0 bases, and 5 bases lay between the germline ends. This CDR3 has 12 amino acids. Germline CDR1 is LGHNT and CDR2 is FRNRAP. For the CDR3, the DNA is TGTGCTAGTGGCAATATGAACACTGAAGCTTTCTTT. This codes for CASGNMNTEAFF.

This chain connects TRBV2 to TRBJ2-2, with unresolved D. Germline values: CDR1 SNHLY, CDR2 FYNNEI. This CDR3 spans 12 amino acids. The V gene lost 5 bases and the J gene lost 7 bases, with 8 bases spanning the gap. The CDR3 sequence: CASSSRVGELFF. In nucleotides, the CDR3 is TGTGCCAGCAGTAGTCGGGTCGGGGAGCTGTTTTTT.

The chain employs TRBV14 and TRBJ2-5; D not resolved. The germline V gene encodes CDR1 SGHDN and CDR2 FVKESK. This CDR3 has 11 amino acids. With 0 bases removed from V and 4 bases from J, the gap between germline ends came to 0 bases. CDR3 DNA sequence: TGTGCCAGCAGCCAAGAAGAGACCCAGTACTTC. It encodes CASSQEETQYF.

The gene calls are TRBV5-1 and TRBJ2-2; D perhaps matches TRBD1 (6 bases). The germline V gene encodes CDR1 SGHRS and CDR2 YFSETQ. CDR3 length equals 15 residues. Deletions cut 0 bases from V and 1 base from J, with 7 bases between. CDR3 sequence reads: CASSLEGVNTGELFF. CDR3 nucleotide sequence: TGCGCCAGCAGCTTGGAGGGGGTGAACACCGGGGAGCTGTTTTTT.

The V gene is TRBV6-1, the J gene TRBJ2-6, with D unresolved. The CDR3 spans 15 residues. Germline lookup yields CDR1 MNHNS and CDR2 SASEGT. With 3 bases removed from V and 4 bases from J, the gap between germline ends came to 10 bases. CDR3 DNA: TGTGCCAGCAGTGACACTTCTGAGGGGGCCAACGTCCTGACTTTC. Translating it yields CASSDTSEGANVLTF.

V is TRBV27 and J is TRBJ2-1; 12 positions agree with TRBD1. This CDR3 is built from 17 residues. V lost 5 bases to trimming and J lost 5 bases; unmatched junction nucleotides: 10. Per germline, CDR1 MNHEY and CDR2 SMNVEV (reference sequence). For the CDR3, the DNA is TGTGCCAGCAGTCGTATCTCGGGACAGGGGGCAGACAATGAGCAGTTCTTC. It yields the protein CASSRISGQGADNEQFF.

This sequence joins TRBV1 and TRBJ1-4. TRBV1 is given as a pseudogene. The CDR3 has 15 residues. CDR3 in amino acids: CTSSQDEAENEKLFF. The DNA for the CDR3 is TGCACCAGCAGCCAAGATGAGGCGGAAAATGAAAAACTGTTTTTT.

This rearrangement joins TRBV5-6 to TRBJ2-1; 8 positions agree with TRBD1. CDR3 length equals 13 residues. The germline CDR1 and CDR2 sequences are SGHDT and YYEEEE. Losses at the gene ends were 5 bases for V and 7 bases for J; bases not matched to a gene: 5. CDR3 bases: TGTGCCAGCAGTCTCGGACAGGGAAATGAGCAGTTCTTC. This translates into CASSLGQGNEQFF.

V gene TRBV27 combines with J gene TRBJ1-5; D not resolved. CDR3 size: 17 residues. Germline CDR1 is MNHEY and CDR2 is SMNVEV (reference sequence). Trimming removed 3 bases at V and 0 bases at J, with 15 bases between. The CDR3 reads CASSFLIPGDSNQPQHF. Here the CDR3 DNA reads TGTGCCAGCAGTTTCCTGATCCCCGGAGATAGCAATCAGCCCCAGCATTTT.

The chain couples TRBV25-1 to TRBJ2-1, with D perhaps TRBD1 (6 bases). The V and J ends lost 2 bases and 15 bases respectively, with 8 bases between them. Germline-derived CDR1 and CDR2 are MGHDK and SYGVNS. This CDR3 contains 10 residues. The CDR3 protein is CASSEQGRFF. DNA for the CDR3: TGTGCCAGCAGTGAACAGGGGCGGTTCTTC. Together with reference TRBV25-1 and TRBJ2-1, the CDR3 gives the full variable domain: EADIYQTPRYLVIGTGKKITLECSQTMGHDKMYWYQQDPGMELHLIHYSYGVNSTEKGDLSSESTVSRIRTEHFPLTLESARPSHTSQYLCASSEQGRFFGPGTRLTVL.

In this sample, this clone turned up once. The CDR3 here is CASSQDNSGRSYEQYF. In nucleotides, the CDR3 is TGCGCCAGCAGCCAAGATAATTCGGGCCGTTCCTACGAGCAGTACTTC. This chain uses TRBV4-1 with TRBJ2-7; D is undetermined. This CDR3 spans 16 amino acids. The V end was cut by 0 bases, the J end by 1 base, with 13 bases between. Germline V gives CDR1 MGHRA, CDR2 YSYEKL.

This clone appeared a few times. The chain employs TRBV20-1 and TRBJ1-1; unclear D gene. CDR3 size: 11 residues. Deletions cut 5 bases from V and 8 bases from J, with 12 bases between. From germline, CDR1 is DFQATT and CDR2 SNEGSKA (reference sequence). The CDR3: CSASRASEAFF. The DNA for the CDR3 is TGCAGTGCTTCCCGGGCCTCCGAAGCTTTCTTT.

This chain's CDR3 is CASSVSSFGTVDYNEQFF. The CDR3 coding sequence is TGTGCCAGCAGTGTGTCCTCGTTCGGGACAGTAGATTACAATGAGCAGTTCTTC. J is TRBJ2-1 and V is TRBV6-1; the match to TRBD1 covers 7 bases. This CDR3 spans 18 amino acids. V lost 4 bases to trimming and J lost 4 bases; unmatched junction nucleotides: 16. Germline V gives CDR1 MNHNS, CDR2 SASEGT.

V is TRBV7-6 and J is TRBJ2-2; 7 bases are a match to TRBD2. The CDR3 runs to 17 residues. Germline CDR1 and CDR2: SGHVS and FNYEAQ. V shed 1 base and J 3 bases; nucleotides not matched to a gene: 8. The DNA of the CDR3 is TGTGCCAGCAGCTTAGATGTCGGGGGGAGGTACACCGGGGAGCTGTTTTTT. Its translation: CASSLDVGGRYTGELFF. Variable domain in full (rest from reference TRBV7-6 and TRBJ2-2): GAGVSQSPRYKVTKRGQDVALRCDPISGHVSLYWYRQALGQGPEFLTYFNYEAQQDKSGLPNDRFSAERPEGSISTLTIQRTEQRDSAMYRCASSLDVGGRYTGELFFGEGSRLTVL.

The chain carries TRBV7-6 and TRBJ2-3, with D maybe TRBD1 (7 bases). Germline values: CDR1 SGHVS, CDR2 FNYEAQ. There are 14 residues in the CDR3. V was pared by 6 bases and J by 4 bases, with 14 bases between. DNA of the CDR3: TGTGCCAGCAGTCTTGCGGGGACAGCAGATACGCAGTATTTT. As protein: CASSLAGTADTQYF.

This clone was picked up a small number of times. The V and J genes are TRBV19 and TRBJ1-3, with D uncertain. This CDR3 has 15 residues. Germline V gene data show CDR1 as LNHDA and CDR2 as SQIVND (reference sequence). Trimming left V 1 base short and J 0 bases short, with 7 bases between. The CDR3 region has the DNA TGTGCCAGTAGTATAGGCGGCAACTCTGGAAACACCATATATTTT. Protein: CASSIGGNSGNTIYF.

This chain uses TRBV7-9 with TRBJ2-7; D is possibly TRBD1 or TRBD2 (5 bases each). The CDR3 covers 15 residues. Trimming stripped 2 bases from V and 1 base from J, with 12 bases between. Germline V gives CDR1 SEHNR, CDR2 FQNEAQ (reference sequence). The DNA for the CDR3 is TGTGCCAGCAGCTTACTCCCAGGGAGTTCCTACGAGCAGTACTTC. Translating it yields CASSLLPGSSYEQYF. The entire variable domain, with the rest obtained from reference TRBV7-9 and TRBJ2-7, is as follows: DTGVSQNPRHKITKRGQNVTFRCDPISEHNRLYWYRQTLGQGPEFLTYFQNEAQLEKSRLLSDRFSAERPKGSFSTLEIQRTEQGDSAMYLCASSLLPGSSYEQYFGPGTRLTVT.

This chain links TRBV5-1 with TRBJ2-1; TRBD2 matches 16 bases. V shed 0 bases and J 7 bases; nucleotides not matched to a gene: 4. The V gene's germline CDR1 is SGHRS and CDR2 YFSETQ. The length of the CDR3 is 17 residues. DNA for the CDR3: TGCGCCAGCAGCTTGGTACTGGGACTAGCGGGAGGGAATGAGCAGTTCTTC. Its translation is CASSLVLGLAGGNEQFF.